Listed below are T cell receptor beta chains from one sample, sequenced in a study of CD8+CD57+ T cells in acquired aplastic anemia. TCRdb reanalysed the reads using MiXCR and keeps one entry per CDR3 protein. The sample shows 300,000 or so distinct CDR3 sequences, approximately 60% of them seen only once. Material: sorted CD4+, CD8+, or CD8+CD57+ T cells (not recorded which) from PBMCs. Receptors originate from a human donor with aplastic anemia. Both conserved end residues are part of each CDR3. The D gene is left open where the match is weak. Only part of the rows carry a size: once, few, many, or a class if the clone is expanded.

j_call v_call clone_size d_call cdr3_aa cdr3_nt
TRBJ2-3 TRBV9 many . CASSAPSRDTQYF TGTGCCAGCAGCGCACCCTCGAGGGATACGCAGTATTTT
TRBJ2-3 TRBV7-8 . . CASSLPGASSDTQYF TGTGCCAGCAGCTTACCGGGAGCCTCCTCAGATACGCAGTATTTT
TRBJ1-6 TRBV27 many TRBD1 CASSDRGGFSPLHF TGTGCCAGCAGTGACAGGGGCGGATTTTCACCCCTCCACTTT
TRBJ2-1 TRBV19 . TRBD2 CASSLGTSGGNEQFF TGTGCCAGTAGCCTTGGGACTAGCGGGGGCAATGAGCAGTTCTTC
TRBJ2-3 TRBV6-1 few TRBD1 CAIKTGATDTQYF TGTGCCATCAAAACAGGGGCCACAGATACGCAGTATTTT
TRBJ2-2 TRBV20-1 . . CSARPGELFF TGCAGTGCTAGACCCGGGGAGCTGTTTTTT
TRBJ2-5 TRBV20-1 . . CSARITGSRETQYF TGCAGTGCTAGAATCACAGGGTCTCGGGAGACCCAGTACTTC
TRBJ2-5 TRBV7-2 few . CASSLVWGLRETQYF TGTGCCAGCAGCTTAGTTTGGGGATTGCGGGAGACCCAGTACTTC
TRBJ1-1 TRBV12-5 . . CANQTRAAEAFF TGTGCTAATCAGACTCGGGCCGCTGAAGCTTTCTTT
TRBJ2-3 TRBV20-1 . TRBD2 CSASLREYTDTQYF TGCAGTGCTAGTTTGCGGGAGTACACAGATACGCAGTATTTT
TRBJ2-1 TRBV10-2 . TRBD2 CASRGLADNEQFF TGCGCCAGCAGGGGACTAGCGGACAATGAGCAGTTCTTC
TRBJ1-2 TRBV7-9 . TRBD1 CASSLGGGEGYTF TGTGCCAGCAGCTTAGGAGGGGGCGAAGGCTACACCTTC
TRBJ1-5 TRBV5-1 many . CASSLMGDAQPQHF TGCGCCAGCAGCTTGATGGGGGACGCTCAGCCCCAGCATTTT
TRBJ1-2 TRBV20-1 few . CSARVGGYGYTF TGCAGTGCTAGAGTAGGGGGATATGGCTACACCTTC
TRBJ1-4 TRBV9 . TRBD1 CASSVVAGGREKLFF TGTGCCAGCAGCGTAGTTGCAGGGGGAAGGGAAAAACTGTTTTTT
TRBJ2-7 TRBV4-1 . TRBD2 CASSPGTSGTYEQYF TGCGCCAGCAGCCCAGGGACTAGCGGGACCTACGAGCAGTACTTC
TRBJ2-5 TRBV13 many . CASSFWGDQETQYF TGTGCCAGCAGCTTTTGGGGAGACCAAGAGACCCAGTACTTC
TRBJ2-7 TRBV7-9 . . CASSPSAYEQYF TGTGCCAGCAGCCCCTCCGCCTACGAGCAGTACTTC
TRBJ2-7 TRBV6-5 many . CASSRPGRYEQYF TGTGCCAGCAGTCGCCCGGGCCGCTACGAGCAGTACTTC
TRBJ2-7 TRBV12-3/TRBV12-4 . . CASSQGSSFGGLAVADEQYF TGTGCCAGCAGCCAAGGATCGAGTTTCGGGGGACTGGCCGTCGCGGACGAGCAGTACTTC
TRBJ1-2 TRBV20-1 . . CSARLDYGYTF TGCAGTGCAAGACTGGATTATGGCTACACCTTC
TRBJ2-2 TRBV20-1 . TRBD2 CSGLAGGAGELFF TGCAGTGGTCTAGCGGGGGGGGCCGGGGAGCTGTTTTTT
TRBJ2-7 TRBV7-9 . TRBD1 CASSATGQPYEQYF TGTGCCAGCAGCGCGACGGGACAGCCCTACGAGCAGTACTTC
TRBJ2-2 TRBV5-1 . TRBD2 CASSLDAGVTGELFF TGCGCCAGCAGCTTGGATGCGGGGGTTACCGGGGAGCTGTTTTTT
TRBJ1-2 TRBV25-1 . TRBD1 CASSEGQDYYGYTF TGTGCCAGCAGTGAAGGACAGGACTACTATGGCTACACCTTC
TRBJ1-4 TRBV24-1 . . CATTVALNEKLFF TGTGCCACCACCGTCGCACTTAATGAAAAACTGTTTTTT
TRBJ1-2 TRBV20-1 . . CSASGAGIAGYTF TGCAGTGCTAGTGGGGCAGGGATAGCTGGCTACACCTTC
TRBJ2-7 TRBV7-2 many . CASSLYRGAAYEQYF TGTGCCAGCAGCTTATACCGGGGGGCCGCCTACGAGCAGTACTTC
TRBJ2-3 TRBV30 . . CACVKGTDTQYF TGTGCCTGTGTGAAAGGCACAGATACGCAGTATTTT
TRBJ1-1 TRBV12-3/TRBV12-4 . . CASSLFSPTIPNTEAFF TGTGCCAGCAGCCTTTTTTCCCCGACAATTCCGAACACTGAAGCTTTCTTT
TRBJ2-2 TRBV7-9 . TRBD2 CASSWDYEELFF TGTGCCAGCAGTTGGGACTACGAGGAGCTGTTTTTT
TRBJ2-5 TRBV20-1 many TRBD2 CSARDLTSGGGETQYF TGCAGTGCTAGAGATCTAACTAGCGGGGGGGGAGAGACCCAGTACTTC
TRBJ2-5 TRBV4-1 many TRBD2 CASRPRTSGGAGETQYF TGCGCCAGCAGACCCCGGACTAGCGGGGGGGCTGGGGAGACCCAGTACTTC
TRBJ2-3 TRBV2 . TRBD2 CASSDWTSRPSTDTQYF TGTGCCAGCAGTGATTGGACTAGCAGACCTAGCACAGATACGCAGTATTTT
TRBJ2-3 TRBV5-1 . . CASSLEGWTDTQYF TGCGCCAGCAGCTTAGAGGGATGGACAGATACGCAGTATTTT
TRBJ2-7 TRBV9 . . CASSVEGSGLIDEQYF TGTGCCAGCAGCGTAGAGGGGTCAGGGTTAATTGACGAGCAGTACTTC
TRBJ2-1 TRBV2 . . CASSLPELSEYNEQFF TGTGCCAGCAGCTTACCGGAGCTCTCGGAGTACAATGAGCAGTTCTTC
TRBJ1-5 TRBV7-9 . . CVSSLAHAQGSQPQHF TGTGTCAGCAGCTTAGCGCACGCTCAGGGAAGTCAGCCCCAGCATTTT
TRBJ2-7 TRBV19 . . CASSIAWERYEQYF TGTGCCAGTAGTATCGCCTGGGAAAGATACGAGCAGTACTTC
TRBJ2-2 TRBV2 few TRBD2 CASSEPGGGNTGELFF TGTGCCAGCAGTGAACCCGGGGGGGGTAACACCGGGGAGCTGTTTTTT
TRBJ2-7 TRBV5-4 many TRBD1 CASSFGRGSDEQYF TGTGCCAGCAGCTTCGGCAGGGGGAGCGACGAGCAGTACTTC
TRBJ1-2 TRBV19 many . CASSTTSRTLNYGYTF TGTGCCAGTAGTACGACATCACGGACGCTTAACTATGGCTACACCTTC
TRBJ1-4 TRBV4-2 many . CASSQEGVAPNEKLFF TGTGCCAGCAGCCAAGAAGGTGTGGCACCGAATGAAAAACTGTTTTTT
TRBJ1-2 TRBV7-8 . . CASSFTRDARNGYTF TGTGCCAGCAGCTTTACGAGGGACGCCCGGAATGGCTACACCTTC
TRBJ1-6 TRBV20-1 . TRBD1 CSATLGGQGGLGSPLHF TGCAGTGCCACCCTCGGGGGACAGGGAGGGTTGGGATCACCCCTCCACTTT
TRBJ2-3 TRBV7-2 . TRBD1 CASSFDRGTDTQYF TGTGCCAGCAGCTTTGACAGGGGTACAGATACGCAGTATTTT
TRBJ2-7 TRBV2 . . CASRRQVYEQYF TGTGCCAGCAGGAGACAGGTCTACGAGCAGTACTTC
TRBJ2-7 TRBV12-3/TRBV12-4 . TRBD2 CASSTGLAGGTYEQYF TGTGCCAGCAGTACGGGACTAGCGGGAGGTACCTACGAGCAGTACTTC
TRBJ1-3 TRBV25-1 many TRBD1 CASSLPVAGGRNTIYF TGTGCCAGCAGTTTACCGGTGGCAGGGGGAAGAAACACCATATATTTT
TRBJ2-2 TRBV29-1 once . CSVQQNTGELFF TGCAGCGTGCAGCAGAACACCGGGGAGCTGTTTTTT
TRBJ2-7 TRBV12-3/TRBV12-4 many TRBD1 CASSFWGQGFYEQYF TGTGCCAGCAGTTTTTGGGGACAGGGGTTTTACGAGCAGTACTTC
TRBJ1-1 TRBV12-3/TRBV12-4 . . CASSGGSTTEAFF TGTGCCAGCAGTGGGGGCTCCACCACTGAAGCTTTCTTT
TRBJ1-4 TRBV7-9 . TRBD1 CASSSTGAGEKLFF TGTGCCAGCAGCTCGACAGGGGCAGGAGAAAAACTGTTCTTT
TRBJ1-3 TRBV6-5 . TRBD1 CAGSDRGAVYF TGTGCCGGCAGCGACAGGGGCGCCGTATATTTT
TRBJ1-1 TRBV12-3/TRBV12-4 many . CASRNRATEAFF TGTGCCAGCAGAAACAGGGCCACTGAAGCTTTCTTT
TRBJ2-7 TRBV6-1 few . CASSLQVYEQYF TGTGCCAGCAGTCTACAGGTCTACGAGCAGTACTTC
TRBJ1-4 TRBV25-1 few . CASRAIGSATNEKLFF TGTGCCAGCCGTGCTATCGGTAGCGCAACTAATGAAAAACTGTTTTTT
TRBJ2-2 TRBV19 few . CASVRTDNTGELFF TGTGCCAGCGTGAGGACAGACAACACCGGGGAGCTGTTTTTT
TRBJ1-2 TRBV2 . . CASGSVPPDYGYTF TGTGCCAGCGGATCCGTACCGCCCGACTATGGCTACACCTTC
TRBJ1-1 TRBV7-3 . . CASSLTPSGDAFF TGTGCCAGCAGCTTAACGCCCAGCGGGGACGCTTTCTTT